These 6 T cell receptor beta chains came from one sample sequenced in a study of blood T cell repertoires in COVID-19. The assay was immunoSEQ multiplex PCR, and TCRdb's table has in-frame clones only and misses some. Among tens of thousands of clones, 70% to 90% were seen once, and the ten largest hold 0.9% to 1.5%. The specimen was peripheral blood. The receptors were sampled from a man aged 35 to 55 with acute or convalescent COVID-19.

The V gene is TRBV6-1, the J gene TRBJ2-7; unclear D gene. Per the germline V gene, CDR1 is MNHNS and CDR2 is SASEGT. V lost 3 bases, J lost 3 bases, and 12 bases lay in between. The CDR3 runs 14 residues. CDR3 DNA: TGTGCCAGCAGTGACCCCCAGGTCTACTACGAGCAGTACTTC. Amino acids: CASSDPQVYYEQYF.

The gene calls are TRBV5-1 and TRBJ1-1; the D is unclear. Germline V gene lookup returns CDR1 SGHRS and CDR2 YFSETQ. The CDR3 extends over 13 amino acids. Trimming stripped 5 bases from V and 0 bases from J, with 8 bases between. The CDR3 loop is CASSLGMNTEAFF. CDR3 sequence (DNA): TGCGCCAGCAGTCTCGGGATGAACACTGAAGCTTTCTTT.

This clone was picked up one time. The V gene is TRBV21-1, the J gene TRBJ1-1; TRBD1 is taken as the D call from the table, unchecked against the DNA. TRBV21-1 is an annotated pseudogene. The CDR3 consists of 19 residues. Here the CDR3 reads CASSKEVTGPRTMNTEAFF. In DNA, the CDR3 is TGTGCCAGCAGCAAAGAAGTGACAGGCCCAAGAACGATGAACACTGAAGCTTTCTTT.

DNA for the CDR3: TGTGCCAGCAGCCGCGCCGGGGGTGACACCATATATTTT. Translation: CASSRAGGDTIYF. This sequence joins TRBV12-3 or TRBV12-4 and TRBJ1-3; possible D gene TRBD1, 5 bases. This CDR3 has 13 residues. The V end lost 6 bases, the J end lost 8 bases, and 14 bases lay between the germline ends.

The V call is TRBV25-1, the J call TRBJ1-2; a possible D gene is TRBD1 (6 bases). Germline lookup yields CDR1 MGHDK and CDR2 SYGVNS. The V end lost 4 bases, the J end lost 3 bases, and 15 bases lay between the germline ends. The CDR3 length is 15 residues. CDR3 sequence: CASSGNRVLYYGYTF. The CDR3 DNA reads TGTGCCAGCAGTGGTAACAGGGTTCTTTACTATGGCTACACCTTC.

The V and J genes are TRBV2 and TRBJ1-1; weak D call: TRBD1 (6 bases). V was clipped by 6 bases and J by 3 bases, with 14 bases between them. The germline gives CDR1 SNHLY, CDR2 FYNNEI. This CDR3 has 14 residues. The CDR3 region has the DNA TGTGCCAGCAGGACACAGGGTGTATACACTGAAGCTTTCTTT. Encoded protein: CASRTQGVYTEAFF.